Listed here are 6 T cell receptor beta chains from one sample, sequenced in a study of tumor and adjacent non-tumor tissue in lung cancer. Three rounds of nested PCR, following a modified ARM-PCR protocol, produced the TCRbeta library. One entry per CDR3 protein, called by TCRdb with MiXCR from the multiplex PCR reads. The sample yields about 140,000 distinct CDR3 sequences, 66% seen once. RNA was extracted from bulk tissue without any cell sorting. Input material: lung tumor tissue. These receptors originate from a man aged 55 to 70 with small cell lung cancer.

As for this clonotype: Germline and junction disagree at one end, which may indicate a read error. The genes are TRBV6-5 and TRBJ2-7; 7 bases fit TRBD1. This CDR3 spans 15 amino acids. Per germline, CDR1 MNHEY and CDR2 SVGAGI. The CDR3 is CASSYSLGGPYEQNF. The CDR3 nucleotides are TGTGCCAGCAGTTACTCGTTAGGGGGCCCCTACGAGCAGAACTTC.

V usage is TRBV12-3 or TRBV12-4 and J usage is TRBJ2-4; D may be TRBD1 (7 bases). Deletions cut 8 bases from V and 3 bases from J, with 11 bases between. This CDR3 spans 13 amino acids. The CDR3 DNA is TGTGCCAGCTGTCAGGGGGGCAAAAACATTCAGTACTTC. It translates to CASCQGGKNIQYF.

On this clonotype: A junction boundary mismatches the germline segment, possibly from a read error. V gene TRBV4-1 combines with J gene TRBJ2-1, with 8 bases that match TRBD1. This CDR3 comprises 17 residues. Germline lookup yields CDR1 MGHRA and CDR2 YSYEKL. The CDR3 sequence is CTSSQVRGRSLRDEQFF. The CDR3 coding sequence is TGCACCAGCAGCCAGGTCAGGGGGCGCAGTCTTAGGGATGAGCAGTTCTTC.

As regards this clonotype: Its ends do not fully match the called genes, so a read error is possible. The gene calls are TRBV11-1 and TRBJ2-3, with TRBD2 identical over 9 bases. Germline CDR1 and CDR2: SGHAT and FQDESV (reference sequence). The CDR3 length is 15 residues. CDR3 bases: TGTGCCAGCAGCATTAGCGGGGGTCGCGCAGATACGCAATATTTT. Translated: CASSISGGRADTQYF.

This clonotype was observed many times. The V gene is TRBV4-2, the J gene TRBJ2-7; 8 bases are a match to TRBD2. From germline, CDR1 is LGHNA and CDR2 YNFKEQ. The CDR3 sequence is 14 residues long. Germline trimming cut 0 bases from V and 6 bases from J; bases unmatched to any gene: 4. The CDR3 region has the DNA TGTGCCAGCAGCCAAGAGACTAGCGCGGTCGAGCAGTACTTC. It encodes CASSQETSAVEQYF.

On this clonotype itself: This sequence may be a read error, since a much larger clone differs from it by one base. The rearrangement links TRBV20-1 to TRBJ2-4; possible D gene TRBD2, 6 bases. CDR3 size: 15 residues. Germline CDR1 DFQATT, CDR2 SNEGSKA (reference sequence). V was trimmed by 0 bases and J by 7 bases, leaving 16 bases between them. CDR3 sequence: CSARDVALRGNIQYF. The CDR3 nucleotides are TGCAGTGCTAGAGATGTGGCACTACGGGGGAACATTCAGTACTTC.